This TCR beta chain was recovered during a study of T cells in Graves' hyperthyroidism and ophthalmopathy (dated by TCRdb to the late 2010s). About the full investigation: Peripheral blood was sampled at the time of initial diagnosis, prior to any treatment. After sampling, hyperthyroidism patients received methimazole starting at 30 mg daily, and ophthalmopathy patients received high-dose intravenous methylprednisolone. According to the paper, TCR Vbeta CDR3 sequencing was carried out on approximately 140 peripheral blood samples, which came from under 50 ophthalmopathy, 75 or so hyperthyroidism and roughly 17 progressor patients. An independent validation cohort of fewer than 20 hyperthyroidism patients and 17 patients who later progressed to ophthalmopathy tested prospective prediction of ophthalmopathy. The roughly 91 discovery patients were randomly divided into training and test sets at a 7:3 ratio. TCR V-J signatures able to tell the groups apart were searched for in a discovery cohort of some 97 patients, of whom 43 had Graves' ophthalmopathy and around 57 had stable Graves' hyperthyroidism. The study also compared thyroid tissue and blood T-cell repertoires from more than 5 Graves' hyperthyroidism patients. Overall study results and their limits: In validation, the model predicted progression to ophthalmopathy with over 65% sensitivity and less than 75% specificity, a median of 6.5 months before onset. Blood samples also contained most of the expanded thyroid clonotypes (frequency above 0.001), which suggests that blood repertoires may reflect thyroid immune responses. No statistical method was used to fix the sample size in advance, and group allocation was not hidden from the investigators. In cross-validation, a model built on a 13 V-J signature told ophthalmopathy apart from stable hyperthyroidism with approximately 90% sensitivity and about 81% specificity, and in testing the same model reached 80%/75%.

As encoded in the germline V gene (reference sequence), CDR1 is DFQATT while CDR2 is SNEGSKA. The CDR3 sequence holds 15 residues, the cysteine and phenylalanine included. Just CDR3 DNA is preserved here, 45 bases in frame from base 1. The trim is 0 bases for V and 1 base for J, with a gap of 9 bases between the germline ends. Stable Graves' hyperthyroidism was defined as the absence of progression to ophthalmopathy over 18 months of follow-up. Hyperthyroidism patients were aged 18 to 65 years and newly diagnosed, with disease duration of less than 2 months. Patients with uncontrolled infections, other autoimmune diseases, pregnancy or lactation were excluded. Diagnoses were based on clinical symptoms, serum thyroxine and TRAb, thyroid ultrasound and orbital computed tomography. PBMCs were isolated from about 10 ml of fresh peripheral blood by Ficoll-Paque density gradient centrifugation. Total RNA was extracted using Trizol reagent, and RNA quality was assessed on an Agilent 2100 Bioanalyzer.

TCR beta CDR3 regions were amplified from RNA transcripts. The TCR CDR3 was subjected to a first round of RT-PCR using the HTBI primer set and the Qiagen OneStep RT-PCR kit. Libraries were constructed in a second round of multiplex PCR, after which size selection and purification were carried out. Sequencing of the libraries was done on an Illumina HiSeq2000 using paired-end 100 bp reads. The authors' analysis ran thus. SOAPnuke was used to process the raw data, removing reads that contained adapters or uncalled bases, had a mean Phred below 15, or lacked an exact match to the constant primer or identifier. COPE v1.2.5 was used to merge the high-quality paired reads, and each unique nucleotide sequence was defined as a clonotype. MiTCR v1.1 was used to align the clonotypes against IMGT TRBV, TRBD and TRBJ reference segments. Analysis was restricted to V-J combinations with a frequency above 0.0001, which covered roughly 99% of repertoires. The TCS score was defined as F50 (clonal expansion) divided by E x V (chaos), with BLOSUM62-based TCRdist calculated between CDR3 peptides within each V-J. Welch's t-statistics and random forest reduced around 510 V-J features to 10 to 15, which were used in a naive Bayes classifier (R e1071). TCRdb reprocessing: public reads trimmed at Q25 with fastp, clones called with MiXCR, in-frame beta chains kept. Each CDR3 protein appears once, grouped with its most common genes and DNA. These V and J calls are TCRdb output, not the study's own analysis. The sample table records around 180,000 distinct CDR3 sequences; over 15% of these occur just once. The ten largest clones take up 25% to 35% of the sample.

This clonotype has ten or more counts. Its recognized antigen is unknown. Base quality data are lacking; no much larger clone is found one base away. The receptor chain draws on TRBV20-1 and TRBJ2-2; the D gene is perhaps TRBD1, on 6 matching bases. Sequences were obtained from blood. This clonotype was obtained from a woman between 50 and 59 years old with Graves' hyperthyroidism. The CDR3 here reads CSARDQTGNTGELFF. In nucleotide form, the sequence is TGCAGTGCTAGAGATCAGACAGGGAACACCGGGGAGCTGTTTTTT.